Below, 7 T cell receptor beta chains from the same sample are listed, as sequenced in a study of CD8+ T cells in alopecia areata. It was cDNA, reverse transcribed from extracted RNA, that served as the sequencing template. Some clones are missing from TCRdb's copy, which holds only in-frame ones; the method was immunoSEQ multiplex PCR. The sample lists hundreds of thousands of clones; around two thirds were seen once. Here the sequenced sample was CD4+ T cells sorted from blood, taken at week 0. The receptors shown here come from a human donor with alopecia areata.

The CDR3 sequence: CASSVTGITGELFF. CDR3 bases: TGTGCCAGTAGTGTTACAGGGATCACCGGGGAGCTGTTTTTT. This chain links TRBV19 with TRBJ2-2; D is perhaps TRBD1 (6 bases). Germline CDR1 and CDR2: LNHDA and SQIVND (reference sequence). V lost 5 bases to trimming and J lost 4 bases, with 11 bases between them. CDR3 length equals 14 residues.

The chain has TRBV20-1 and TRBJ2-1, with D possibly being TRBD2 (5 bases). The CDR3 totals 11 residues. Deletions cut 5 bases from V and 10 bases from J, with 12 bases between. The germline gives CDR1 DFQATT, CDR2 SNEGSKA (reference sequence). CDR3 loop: CSARTASEQFF. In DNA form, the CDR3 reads TGCAGTGCTCGGACTGCCAGCGAGCAGTTCTTC.

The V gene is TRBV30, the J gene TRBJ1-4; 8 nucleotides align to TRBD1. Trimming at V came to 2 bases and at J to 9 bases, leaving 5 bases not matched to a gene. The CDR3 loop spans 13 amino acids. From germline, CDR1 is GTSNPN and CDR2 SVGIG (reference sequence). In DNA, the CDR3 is TGTGCCTGGAGTTTTCGACAGGGGAAAAAACTGTTTTTT. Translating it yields CAWSFRQGKKLFF.

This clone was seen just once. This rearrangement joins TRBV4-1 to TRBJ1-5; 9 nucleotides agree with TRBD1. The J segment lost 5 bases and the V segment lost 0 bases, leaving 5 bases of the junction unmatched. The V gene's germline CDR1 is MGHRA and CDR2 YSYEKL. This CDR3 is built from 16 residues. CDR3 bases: TGCGCCAGCAGCCAAGATAGGGGACAGGGCTATCAGCCCCAGCATTTT. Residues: CASSQDRGQGYQPQHF.

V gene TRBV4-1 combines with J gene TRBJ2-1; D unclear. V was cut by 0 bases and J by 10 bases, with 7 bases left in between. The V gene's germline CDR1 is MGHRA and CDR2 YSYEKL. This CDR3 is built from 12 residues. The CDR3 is CASSQDPEEQFF. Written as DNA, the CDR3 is TGCGCCAGCAGCCAAGACCCCGAGGAGCAGTTCTTC.

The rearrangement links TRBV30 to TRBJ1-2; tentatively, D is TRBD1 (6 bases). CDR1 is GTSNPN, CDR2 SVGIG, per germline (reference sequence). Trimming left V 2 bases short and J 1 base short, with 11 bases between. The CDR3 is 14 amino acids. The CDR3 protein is CAWSNYRDNYGYTF. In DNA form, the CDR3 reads TGTGCCTGGAGTAATTACAGGGATAACTATGGCTACACCTTC.

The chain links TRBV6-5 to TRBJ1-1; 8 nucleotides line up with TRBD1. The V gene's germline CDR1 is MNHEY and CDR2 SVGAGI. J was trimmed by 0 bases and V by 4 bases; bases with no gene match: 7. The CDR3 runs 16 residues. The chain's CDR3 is CASSFGQGHMNTEAFF. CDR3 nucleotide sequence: TGTGCCAGCAGTTTCGGACAGGGACATATGAACACTGAAGCTTTCTTT.